Below are 31 T cell receptor beta chains sequenced from a single sample in a study of blood T cells in healthy people across ages. Through a sample-barcoded 5' primer and a J-beta primer mix, a second PCR was run for roughly 6 to 11 cycles. TCRdb called the 5' RACE reads again in MiXCR, with one record for every CDR3 protein. The sample shows fewer than 1,200,000 distinct CDR3 sequences, about 25% of them seen only once. This sample also belongs to another study, concerning T cells of mothers and their children.

Sample: blood. The receptors shown here come from a girl aged 2-10 years in good health.

This chain joins TRBV9 and TRBJ1-2, with D tentatively TRBD1 (6 bases). Germline-derived CDR1 and CDR2 are SGDLS and YYNGEE. The CDR3 is 13 residues long. V was pared by 6 bases and J by 4 bases, with 13 bases between. CDR3 coding DNA: TGTGCCAGCAACCTGGGGGACACCTATGGCTACACCTTC. Residues: CASNLGDTYGYTF. Filled out from reference TRBV9 and TRBJ1-2, the complete variable domain reads DSGVTQTPKHLITATGQRVTLRCSPRSGDLSVYWYQQSLDQGLQFLIQYYNGEERAKGNILERFSAQQFPDLHSELNLSSLELGDSALYFCASNLGDTYGYTFGSGTRLTVV.

This clonotype came up a few times. The V call is TRBV29-1, the J call TRBJ2-5, with 7 bases fitting TRBD1. The J call is in doubt because the DNA end fits TRBJ2-7 better. CDR3 length equals 11 residues. Per germline, CDR1 SQVTM and CDR2 ANQGSEA. The CDR3 sequence is CSVETGPEQYF. The CDR3 DNA is TGCAGCGTTGAGACAGGGCCCGAGCAGTACTTC.

This clonotype has only a few counts. This chain joins TRBV29-1 and TRBJ2-5, with D possibly TRBD2 on 6 matching bases. The CDR3 contains 15 residues. V lost 2 bases to trimming and J lost 5 bases, with 18 bases between them. Germline CDR1 is SQVTM and CDR2 is ANQGSEA. The CDR3: CSVETWGVIEETQYF. The CDR3 DNA sequence: TGCAGCGTTGAAACGTGGGGGGTGATCGAGGAGACCCAGTACTTC.

J is TRBJ1-1 and V is TRBV29-1; D unresolved. The CDR3 has 12 amino acids. V lost 5 bases and J 5 bases, leaving 12 bases between the germline ends. CDR1 and CDR2 from the germline V gene are SQVTM and ANQGSEA. The CDR3 sequence is CSVLGQGTEAFF. Here the CDR3 DNA reads TGCAGCGTTTTAGGTCAAGGGACTGAAGCTTTCTTT.

Only a few counts were recorded for this clonotype. CDR3 protein: CASSQDLGTGGTEAFF. The CDR3 nucleotides are TGCGCCAGCAGCCAGGACCTCGGGACAGGGGGCACTGAAGCTTTCTTT. J is TRBJ1-1 and V is TRBV4-3, with 11 bases identical to TRBD1. V lost 3 bases to trimming and J lost 4 bases; unmatched junction nucleotides: 7. Per the germline V gene, CDR1 is LGHNA and CDR2 is YSLEER. The CDR3 runs to 16 residues.

Many counts were recorded for this clonotype. J is TRBJ2-5 and V is TRBV20-1, with 8 bases aligning to TRBD2. The J call may be faulty, since TRBJ2-1 better matches the DNA end. Per germline, CDR1 DFQATT and CDR2 SNEGSKA (reference sequence). The CDR3 consists of 13 residues. CDR3 nucleotides: TGCAGTGGCGGACTAGCAGTTTACAATGAGCAGTTCTTC. Its translation: CSGGLAVYNEQFF.

This clonotype has more than one count but fewer than ten. The CDR3 carries no conserved terminal phenylalanine or tryptophan, so it likely arises from a read error. The chain couples TRBV7-2 to TRBJ1-2; D is perhaps TRBD1 (6 bases). Germline CDR1 is SGHTA and CDR2 is FQGNSA. The CDR3 runs 14 residues. Trimming took 1 base from V and 6 from J, leaving 12 bases between them. This chain's CDR3 is CASSLGLRTDGYTL. The CDR3 nucleotides read TGTGCCAGCAGCTTAGGGTTGAGGACAGATGGCTACACCCTC.

The chain combines TRBV6-5 with TRBJ2-5; possible D gene TRBD1, 5 bases. The J call is uncertain, as TRBJ2-1 better fits the DNA end. The CDR3 spans 13 residues. Germline CDR1 is MNHEY and CDR2 is SVGAGI. Here the CDR3 reads CASSYTGGNEQFF. In DNA form, the CDR3 reads TGTGCCAGCAGTTACACAGGTGGAAATGAGCAGTTCTTC.

V gene TRBV20-1 combines with J gene TRBJ2-5; the match to TRBD2 covers 13 bases. The end of the DNA aligns better with TRBJ2-1, so the J call may be wrong. The germline V gene encodes CDR1 DFQATT and CDR2 SNEGSKA (reference sequence). CDR3 size: 20 residues. CDR3 region: CSASRPTFRTSGRAYNEQFF. CDR3 bases: TGCAGTGCTAGTAGGCCTACTTTCAGGACTAGCGGGAGAGCGTACAATGAGCAGTTCTTC.

This chain uses TRBV7-2 with TRBJ2-7, with 9 bases matching TRBD1. Trimming at V came to 5 bases and at J to 3 bases, leaving 8 bases not matched to a gene. CDR1 and CDR2 from the germline V gene are SGHTA and FQGNSA. The CDR3 covers 15 residues. CDR3 region: CASSPRRDRDYEQYF. CDR3 sequence (DNA): TGTGCCAGCAGCCCCCGCCGGGACAGGGACTACGAGCAGTACTTC.

The rearrangement links TRBV7-3 to TRBJ2-1, with 9 nucleotides matching TRBD2. CDR1 and CDR2 from the germline V gene are SGHTA and FQGTGA. V was clipped by 4 bases and J by 4 bases; unmatched bases: 5. The CDR3 loop spans 15 amino acids. This chain's CDR3 is CASSSIAGVYNEQFF. The CDR3 DNA follows: TGTGCCAGCAGCTCAATAGCGGGAGTATACAATGAGCAGTTCTTC. The entire variable domain, with the rest obtained from reference TRBV7-3 and TRBJ2-1, is as follows: GAGVSQTPSNKVTEKGKYVELRCDPISGHTALYWYRQSLGQGPEFLIYFQGTGAADDSGLPNDRFFAVRPEGSVSTLKIQRTERGDSAVYLCASSSIAGVYNEQFFGPGTRLTVL.

V gene TRBV28 combines with J gene TRBJ1-5; D is ambiguous. CDR1 and CDR2 from the germline V gene are MDHEN and SYDVKM. There are 12 residues in the CDR3. Between the trimmed V and J ends, which lost 4 bases and 3 bases, there was a span of 4 bases. CDR3 sequence reads: CASSSINQPQHF. In nucleotides, the CDR3 is TGTGCCAGCAGTTCTATCAATCAGCCCCAGCATTTT.

V usage is TRBV4-1 and J usage is TRBJ1-1, with TRBD1 matching 8 bases. The CDR3 extends over 17 amino acids. Germline CDR1 is MGHRA and CDR2 is YSYEKL. The junction had 12 bases not matched to a gene; V was cut back by 6 bases and J by 0 bases. CDR3 sequence: CASSSAEGDRMNTEAFF. CDR3 nucleotides: TGCGCCAGCAGTAGCGCGGAGGGGGACAGGATGAACACTGAAGCTTTCTTT.

The rearrangement joins TRBV6-2 or TRBV6-3 to TRBJ2-5, with D possibly matching TRBD2 (5 bases). The last part of the DNA fits TRBJ2-7 better; the J call may be wrong. The CDR3 runs to 12 residues. Germline V gives CDR1 MNHEY, CDR2 SVGEGT. The CDR3 sequence is CASSDGIAEQYF. The CDR3 DNA reads TGTGCCAGCTCCGACGGGATTGCCGAGCAGTACTTC.

This clonotype has a handful of counts. DNA for the CDR3: TGCAGTGCCTACCCTGGACGGGGGGAGGATACGCAGTATTTT. This gives the protein CSAYPGRGEDTQYF. The chain recombines TRBV20-1 with TRBJ2-3; TRBD2 aligns across 7 bases. Germline trimming cut 6 bases from V and 6 bases from J; bases unmatched to any gene: 12. Germline assignment: CDR1 DFQATT and CDR2 SNEGSKA (reference sequence). This CDR3 has 14 residues.

This clonotype turned up a few times. This chain links TRBV10-3 with TRBJ2-3, with D unresolved. Trimming removed 2 bases from V and 2 bases from J, with 8 bases in between. This CDR3 is built from 14 residues. Germline assignment: CDR1 ENHRY and CDR2 SYGVKD. CDR3 residues: CAISEVLSTDTQYF. CDR3 DNA sequence: TGTGCCATCAGTGAGGTACTATCCACAGATACGCAGTATTTT.

The table lists this clonotype with a few counts. The V call is TRBV7-8, the J call TRBJ2-3; no clear D. The V end lost 1 base, the J end lost 5 bases, and 10 bases lay between the germline ends. Germline lookup yields CDR1 SGHVS and CDR2 FQNEAQ. This CDR3 contains 14 residues. The CDR3 loop reads CASSLGYGRDTQYF. CDR3 bases: TGTGCCAGCAGCTTAGGGTATGGAAGAGATACGCAGTATTTT.

This clonotype has only a few counts. The rearrangement links TRBV20-1 to TRBJ2-4; D is perhaps TRBD1 (6 bases). The CDR3 covers 14 residues. Germline V gene data show CDR1 as DFQATT and CDR2 as SNEGSKA (reference sequence). Deletions cut 4 bases from V and 6 bases from J, with 16 bases between. In DNA, the CDR3 is TGCAGTGCTATCATAGAGGGACAACTAAACATTCAGTACTTC. Translated: CSAIIEGQLNIQYF.

The rearrangement uses TRBV12-5 and TRBJ1-1; 8 positions agree with TRBD1. Germline-derived CDR1 and CDR2 are LGHNT and FRNRAP. The CDR3 spans 17 residues. Trimming removed 7 bases from V and 2 bases from J; junction bases left unmatched: 15. CDR3 amino acids: CASADASGGAFNTEAFF. In DNA, the CDR3 is TGTGCTAGTGCTGATGCTTCAGGGGGCGCGTTTAACACTGAAGCTTTCTTT.

This clonotype was seen more than once but under ten times. V is TRBV5-6 and J is TRBJ2-7; D tentatively reads TRBD1 or TRBD2 (6 bases each). Germline lookup yields CDR1 SGHDT and CDR2 YYEEEE. V was cut by 4 bases and J by 0 bases, with 11 bases left in between. The CDR3 sequence is 14 residues long. The CDR3 DNA reads as TGTGCCAGCAGCGGGGGGCCTCCCTCCTACGAGCAGTACTTC. It is translated as CASSGGPPSYEQYF.

CDR3 bases: TGTGCCAGCAGCTTAGAAGCGGGGGGGCCAAACATTCAGTACTTC. It encodes CASSLEAGGPNIQYF. The chain carries TRBV7-9 and TRBJ2-4, with TRBD2 identical over 10 bases. The J segment lost 6 bases and the V segment lost 1 base, leaving 3 bases of the junction unmatched. The CDR3 sequence is 15 residues long. The germline CDR1 and CDR2 sequences are SEHNR and FQNEAQ (reference sequence). Filled out from reference TRBV7-9 and TRBJ2-4, the complete variable domain reads DTGVSQNPRHKITKRGQNVTFRCDPISEHNRLYWYRQTLGQGPEFLTYFQNEAQLEKSRLLSDRFSAERPKGSFSTLEIQRTEQGDSAMYLCASSLEAGGPNIQYFGAGTRLSVL.

This rearrangement joins TRBV7-8 to TRBJ2-3; D may correspond to TRBD1 or TRBD2 (5 bases each). CDR1 SGHVS and CDR2 FQNEAQ come from the germline V gene. V was pared by 5 bases and J by 1 base, with 7 bases between. This CDR3 is 13 amino acids long. In DNA, the CDR3 is TGTGCCAGCAGCAAGGGACGCACAGATACGCAGTATTTT. Its protein is CASSKGRTDTQYF. The variable domain in full, with the rest retrieved from reference TRBV7-8 and TRBJ2-3, is GAGVSQSPRYKVAKRGQDVALRCDPISGHVSLFWYQQALGQGPEFLTYFQNEAQLDKSGLPSDRFFAERPEGSVSTLKIQRTQQEDSAVYLCASSKGRTDTQYFGPGTRLTVL.

V gene TRBV18 combines with J gene TRBJ2-5, with a tentative D call TRBD2 (6 bases). The ends were cut back, 2 bases at V and 5 bases at J, with 15 bases in the middle. In germline, CDR1 is KGHSH, CDR2 LQKENI. The CDR3 is 15 residues long. The CDR3 reads CASSPNRGTGETQYF. The CDR3 DNA sequence: TGTGCCAGCTCACCAAATCGCGGGACTGGTGAGACCCAGTACTTC.

This clonotype appeared many times. CDR3 sequence reads: CASSRQGNEKLFF. DNA of the CDR3: TGTGCCAGCAGCAGACAGGGGAATGAAAAACTGTTTTTT. The chain combines TRBV4-2 with TRBJ1-4, with 8 bases that match TRBD1. The CDR3 spans 13 residues. The trim removed 5 bases at V and 5 bases at J, leaving 1 base unmatched. In germline, CDR1 is LGHNA, CDR2 YNFKEQ.

J is TRBJ2-7 and V is TRBV27; D is unresolved. V lost 4 bases and J 2 bases, leaving 15 bases between the germline ends. This CDR3 comprises 15 residues. Germline CDR1 is MNHEY and CDR2 is SMNVEV (reference sequence). CDR3 region: CASSYADGATYEQYF. CDR3 coding DNA: TGTGCCAGCAGTTATGCGGACGGAGCAACCTACGAGCAGTACTTC.

This clonotype has more than one count but fewer than ten. V usage is TRBV2 and J usage is TRBJ1-3; D is possibly TRBD1 (6 bases). V was pared by 3 bases and J by 7 bases, with 13 bases between. From germline, CDR1 is SNHLY and CDR2 FYNNEI. The CDR3 runs to 14 residues. Here the CDR3 DNA reads TGTGCCAGCAGTGAGCAGGGGCCACCGAACACCATATATTTT. Encoded protein: CASSEQGPPNTIYF.

This chain links TRBV29-1 with TRBJ1-1; no clear D gene. The V and J ends lost 2 bases and 6 bases respectively, with 7 bases between them. Germline CDR1 is SQVTM and CDR2 is ANQGSEA. The CDR3 is 11 residues long. The CDR3 DNA sequence: TGCAGCGTTGAACCCAGCCCTGAAGCTTTCTTT. This translates into CSVEPSPEAFF.

V is TRBV20-1 and J is TRBJ2-4, with D possibly matching TRBD2 (5 bases). Germline V gene data show CDR1 as DFQATT and CDR2 as SNEGSKA (reference sequence). V was pared by 3 bases and J by 4 bases, with 13 bases between. The CDR3 is made up of 14 amino acids. CDR3 amino acids: CSASGGRMKNIQYF. Written as DNA, the CDR3 is TGCAGTGCTAGCGGAGGAAGGATGAAAAACATTCAGTACTTC.

This chain uses TRBV12-3 or TRBV12-4 with TRBJ2-7; D is unclear. The ends were cut back, 6 bases at V and 6 bases at J, with 15 bases in the middle. The CDR3 runs 13 residues. The CDR3 DNA sequence: TGTGCCAGCAGGGGGTTCGCCCAACTCGAGCAGTACTTC. It is translated as CASRGFAQLEQYF.

This clonotype occurred a few times. The chain links TRBV13 to TRBJ1-6; D gene uncertain. The CDR3 contains 15 residues. The germline V gene encodes CDR1 PRHDT and CDR2 FYEKMQ (reference sequence). Trimming took 4 bases from V and 10 from J, leaving 17 bases between them. The CDR3 region has the DNA TGTGCCAGCAGCTCCCACGACCGTGAATTGTCACCCCTCCACTTT. Its protein is CASSSHDRELSPLHF.

The chain carries TRBV29-1 and TRBJ1-1; D is unresolved. V lost 5 bases, J lost 4 bases, and 8 bases lay in between. This CDR3 comprises 11 residues. CDR1 and CDR2 (germline): SQVTM, ANQGSEA. CDR3 in amino acids: CSVLPSTEAFF. The CDR3 DNA sequence: TGCAGCGTTCTACCGAGCACTGAAGCTTTCTTT.